This T cell receptor beta chain was retrieved from a study of cytotoxic CD8 clonotypes in ibrutinib-treated CLL. Study results and limitations: Stable or contracted on treatment, public clonotypes were also uncommon. Clonality increased at ibrutinib response, then returned toward baseline at progression.

The CDR3 consists of 15 residues. J gave up 8 bases and V 2 bases, and 9 bases lay outside the gene matches. CDR1 is SGHAT, CDR2 FQNNGV, per germline. The repertoire was sequenced with immunoSEQ multiplex PCR; TCRdb's copy has only in-frame clones and lacks some. The sample lists 130,000 or so clones; 80% to 90% were seen once. With respect to this clone: Its antigen is currently unknown.

The rearrangement links TRBV11-2 to TRBJ2-1; 7 positions agree with TRBD2. The sequencing used PBMCs, collected after 24 months of ibrutinib treatment. This receptor was obtained from a human donor with chronic lymphocytic leukemia. CDR3 sequence reads: CASSLLEQAGDEQFF. In DNA, the CDR3 is TGTGCCAGCAGCTTATTGGAACAGGCGGGGGATGAGCAGTTCTTC.